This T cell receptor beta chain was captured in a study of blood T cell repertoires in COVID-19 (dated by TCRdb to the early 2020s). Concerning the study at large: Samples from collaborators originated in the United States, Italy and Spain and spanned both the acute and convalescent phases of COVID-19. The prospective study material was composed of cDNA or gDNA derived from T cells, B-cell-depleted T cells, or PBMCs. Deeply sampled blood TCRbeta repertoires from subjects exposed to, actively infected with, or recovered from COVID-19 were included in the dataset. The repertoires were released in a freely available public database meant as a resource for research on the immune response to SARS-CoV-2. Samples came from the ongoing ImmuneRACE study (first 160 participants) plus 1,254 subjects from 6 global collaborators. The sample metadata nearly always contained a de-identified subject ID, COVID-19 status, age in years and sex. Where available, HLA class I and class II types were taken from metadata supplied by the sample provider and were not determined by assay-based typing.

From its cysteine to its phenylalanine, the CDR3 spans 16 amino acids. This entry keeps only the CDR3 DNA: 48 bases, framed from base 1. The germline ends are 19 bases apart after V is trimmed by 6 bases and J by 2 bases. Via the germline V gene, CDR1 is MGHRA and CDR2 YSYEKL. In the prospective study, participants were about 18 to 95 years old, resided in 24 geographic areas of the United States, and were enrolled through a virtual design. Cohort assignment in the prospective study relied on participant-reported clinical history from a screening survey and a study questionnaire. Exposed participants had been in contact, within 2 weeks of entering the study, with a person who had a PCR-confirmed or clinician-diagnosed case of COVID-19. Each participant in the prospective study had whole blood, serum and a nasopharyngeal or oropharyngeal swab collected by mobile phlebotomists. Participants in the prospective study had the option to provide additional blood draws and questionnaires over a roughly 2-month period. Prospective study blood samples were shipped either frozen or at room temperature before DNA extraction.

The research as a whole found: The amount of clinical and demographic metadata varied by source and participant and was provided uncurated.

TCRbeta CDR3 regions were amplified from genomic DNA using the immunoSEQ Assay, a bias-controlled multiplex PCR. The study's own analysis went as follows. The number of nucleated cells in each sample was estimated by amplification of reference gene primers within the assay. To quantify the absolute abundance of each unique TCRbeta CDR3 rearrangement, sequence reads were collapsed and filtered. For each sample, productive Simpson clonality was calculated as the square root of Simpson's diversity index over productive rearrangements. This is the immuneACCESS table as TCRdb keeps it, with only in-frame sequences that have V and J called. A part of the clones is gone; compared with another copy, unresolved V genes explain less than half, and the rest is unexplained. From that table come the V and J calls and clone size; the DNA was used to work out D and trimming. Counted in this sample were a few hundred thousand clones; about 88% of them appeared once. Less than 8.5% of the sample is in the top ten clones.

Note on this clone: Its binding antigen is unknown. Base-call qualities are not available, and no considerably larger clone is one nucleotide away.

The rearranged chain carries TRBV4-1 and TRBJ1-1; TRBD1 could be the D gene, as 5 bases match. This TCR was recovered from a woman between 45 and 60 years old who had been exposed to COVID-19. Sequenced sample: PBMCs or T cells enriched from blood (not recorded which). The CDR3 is CASRGGSMVPNTEAFF. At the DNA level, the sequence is TGCGCCAGCAGGGGGGGGTCAATGGTACCCAACACTGAAGCTTTCTTT.